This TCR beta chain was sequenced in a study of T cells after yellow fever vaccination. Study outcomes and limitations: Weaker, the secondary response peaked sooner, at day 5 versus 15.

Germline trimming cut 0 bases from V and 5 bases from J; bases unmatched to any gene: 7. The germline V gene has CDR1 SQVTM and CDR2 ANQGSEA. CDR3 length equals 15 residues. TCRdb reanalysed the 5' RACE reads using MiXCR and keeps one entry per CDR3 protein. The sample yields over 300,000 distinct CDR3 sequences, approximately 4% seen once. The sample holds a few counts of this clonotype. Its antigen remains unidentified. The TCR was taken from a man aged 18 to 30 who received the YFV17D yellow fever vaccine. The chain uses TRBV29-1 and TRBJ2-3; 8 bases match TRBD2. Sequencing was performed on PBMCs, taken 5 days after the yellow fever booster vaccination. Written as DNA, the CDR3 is TGCAGCGTTGAAGATGGACGGGGGGGCCTAGATACGCAGTATTTT. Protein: CSVEDGRGGLDTQYF.